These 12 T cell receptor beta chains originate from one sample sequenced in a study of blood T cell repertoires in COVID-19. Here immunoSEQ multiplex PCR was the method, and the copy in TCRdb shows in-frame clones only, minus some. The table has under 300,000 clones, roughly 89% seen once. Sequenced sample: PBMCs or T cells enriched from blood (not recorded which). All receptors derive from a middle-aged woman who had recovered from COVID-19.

The CDR3 is CASRFRLAGVNEQFF. CDR3 sequence (DNA): TGCGCCAGCAGATTTAGACTAGCGGGAGTGAATGAGCAGTTCTTC. The chain carries TRBV5-1 and TRBJ2-1; the match to TRBD2 covers 12 bases. V was pared by 5 bases and J by 7 bases, with 7 bases of the junction left unmatched. CDR1 and CDR2 (germline): SGHRS, YFSETQ. The CDR3 is 15 amino acids.

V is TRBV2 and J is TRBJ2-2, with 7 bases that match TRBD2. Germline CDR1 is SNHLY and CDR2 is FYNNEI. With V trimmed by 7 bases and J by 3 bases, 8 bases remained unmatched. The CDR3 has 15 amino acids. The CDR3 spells CASTLRAGDTGELFF. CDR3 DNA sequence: TGTGCCAGCACCCTAAGGGCGGGGGACACCGGGGAGCTGTTTTTT.

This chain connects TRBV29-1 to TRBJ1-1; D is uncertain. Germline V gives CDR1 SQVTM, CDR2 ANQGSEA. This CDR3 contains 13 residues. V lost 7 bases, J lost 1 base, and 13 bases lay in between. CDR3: CSGTRGGNTEAFF. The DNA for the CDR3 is TGCAGCGGGACTCGCGGCGGGAACACTGAAGCTTTCTTT.

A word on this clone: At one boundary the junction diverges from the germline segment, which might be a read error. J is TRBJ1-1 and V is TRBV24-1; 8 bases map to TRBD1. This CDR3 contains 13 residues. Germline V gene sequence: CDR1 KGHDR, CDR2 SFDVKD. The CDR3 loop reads CATSDLATGGVYF. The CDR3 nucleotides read TGTGCCACCAGTGACCTGGCCACAGGGGGGGTTTACTTT.

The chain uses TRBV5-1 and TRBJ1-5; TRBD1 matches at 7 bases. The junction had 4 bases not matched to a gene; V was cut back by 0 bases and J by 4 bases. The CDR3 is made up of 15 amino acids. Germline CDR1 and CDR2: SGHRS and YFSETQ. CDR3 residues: CASSLAGGSNQPQHF. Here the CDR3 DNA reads TGCGCCAGCAGCTTGGCAGGGGGATCGAATCAGCCCCAGCATTTT.

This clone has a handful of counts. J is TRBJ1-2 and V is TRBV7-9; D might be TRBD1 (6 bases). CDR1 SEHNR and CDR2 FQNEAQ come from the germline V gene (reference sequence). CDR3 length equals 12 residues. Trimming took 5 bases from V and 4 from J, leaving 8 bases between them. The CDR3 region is CASSEDSYGYTF. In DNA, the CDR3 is TGTGCCAGCAGCGAGGACAGCTATGGCTACACCTTC.

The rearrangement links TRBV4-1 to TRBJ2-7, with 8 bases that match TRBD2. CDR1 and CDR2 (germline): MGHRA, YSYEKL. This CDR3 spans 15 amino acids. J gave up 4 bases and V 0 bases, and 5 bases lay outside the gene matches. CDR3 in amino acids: CASSQEGLVAYEQYF. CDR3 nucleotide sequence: TGCGCCAGCAGCCAAGAGGGACTAGTCGCTTACGAGCAGTACTTC.

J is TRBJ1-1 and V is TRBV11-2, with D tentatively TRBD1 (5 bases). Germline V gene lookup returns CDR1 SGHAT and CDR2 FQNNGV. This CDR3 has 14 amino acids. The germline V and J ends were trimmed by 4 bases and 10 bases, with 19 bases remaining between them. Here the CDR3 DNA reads TGTGCCAGCAGCTCAGGACACTCCTCAAGTGCAGCTTTCTTT. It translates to CASSSGHSSSAAFF. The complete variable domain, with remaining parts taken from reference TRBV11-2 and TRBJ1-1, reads EAGVAQSPRYKIIEKRQSVAFWCNPISGHATLYWYQQILGQGPKLLIQFQNNGVVDDSQLPKDRFSAERLKGVDSTLKIQPAKLEDSAVYLCASSSGHSSSAAFFGQGTRLTVV.

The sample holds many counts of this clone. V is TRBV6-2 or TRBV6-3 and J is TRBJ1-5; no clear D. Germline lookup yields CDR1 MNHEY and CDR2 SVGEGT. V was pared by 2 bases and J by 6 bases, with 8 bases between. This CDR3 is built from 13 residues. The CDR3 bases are TGTGCCAGCAGTTACCAGGAGGGTCAGCCCCAGCATTTT. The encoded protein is CASSYQEGQPQHF.

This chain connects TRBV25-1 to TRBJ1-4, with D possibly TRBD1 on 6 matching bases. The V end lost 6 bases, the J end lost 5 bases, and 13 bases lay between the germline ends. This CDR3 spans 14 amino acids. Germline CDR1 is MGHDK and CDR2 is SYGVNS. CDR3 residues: CASSQTGENEKLFF. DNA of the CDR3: TGTGCCAGCAGCCAGACAGGAGAGAATGAAAAACTGTTTTTT.

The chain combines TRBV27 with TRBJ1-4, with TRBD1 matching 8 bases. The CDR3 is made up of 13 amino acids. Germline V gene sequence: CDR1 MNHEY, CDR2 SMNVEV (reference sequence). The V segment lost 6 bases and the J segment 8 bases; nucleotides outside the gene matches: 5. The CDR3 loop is CASRRTGNEKLFF. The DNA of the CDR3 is TGTGCCAGCAGAAGGACAGGGAACGAAAAACTGTTTTTT.

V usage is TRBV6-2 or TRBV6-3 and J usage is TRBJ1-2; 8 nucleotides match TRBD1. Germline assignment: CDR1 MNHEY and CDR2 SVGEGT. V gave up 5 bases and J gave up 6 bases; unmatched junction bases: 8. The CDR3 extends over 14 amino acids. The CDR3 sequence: CASSRTGTGDGYTF. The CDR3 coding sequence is TGTGCCAGCAGTAGAACTGGGACAGGCGATGGCTACACCTTC.